The 24 T cell receptor beta chains below were found in one sample sequenced in a study of T cell repertoires in cytomegalovirus infection. TCRdb redid the calling of the reads with MiXCR, one entry per CDR3 protein. The sample gives around 330,000 distinct CDR3 sequences, roughly 15% of which show up once; around 12% is in the top ten. Sequences were obtained from PBMCs. The receptors were sampled from a human donor in good health (CMV status not recorded). Some clones in this sample may be carry-over from other donors' samples.

The rearrangement uses TRBV4-1 and TRBJ2-2; no reliable D call. Trimming pared 0 bases from V and 8 bases from J, leaving 7 bases between. Germline loops: CDR1 MGHRA, CDR2 YSYEKL. The CDR3 loop spans 13 amino acids. DNA of the CDR3: TGCGCCAGCAGCCAAGATGGGTCGGGGGAGCTGTTTTTT. It codes for CASSQDGSGELFF.

V is TRBV10-3 and J is TRBJ1-2, with TRBD1 as a possible D gene (5 bases). This CDR3 comprises 13 residues. The germline CDR1 and CDR2 sequences are ENHRY and SYGVKD. The germline V and J ends were trimmed by 2 bases and 4 bases, with 8 bases remaining between them. This CDR3 reads CAISEGGSYGYTF. The CDR3 DNA is TGTGCCATCAGTGAGGGGGGGAGCTATGGCTACACCTTC.

This clonotype turned up a few times. The chain employs TRBV5-1 and TRBJ1-2; the match to TRBD1 covers 7 bases. This CDR3 comprises 16 residues. The junction had 11 bases not matched to a gene; V was cut back by 5 bases and J by 1 base. CDR1 SGHRS and CDR2 YFSETQ come from the germline V gene. Here the CDR3 DNA reads TGCGCCAGCAGGACCTCCGGGACAGTTCATAACTATGGCTACACCTTC. Protein sequence: CASRTSGTVHNYGYTF. The whole variable domain, remainder taken from reference TRBV5-1 and TRBJ1-2, is KAGVTQTPRYLIKTRGQQVTLSCSPISGHRSVSWYQQTPGQGLQFLFEYFSETQRNKGNFPGRFSGRQFSNSRSEMNVSTLELGDSALYLCASRTSGTVHNYGYTFGSGTRLTVV.

V usage is TRBV20-1 and J usage is TRBJ2-1; tentative D call: TRBD1 (8 bases). V lost 5 bases to trimming and J lost 10 bases, with 21 bases between them. Germline values: CDR1 DFQATT, CDR2 SNEGSKA (reference sequence). This CDR3 is 14 amino acids long. The CDR3 region is CSAVDREGVGEQFF. The DNA of the CDR3 is TGCAGTGCTGTGGACAGGGAGGGGGTGGGGGAGCAGTTCTTC.

This clonotype occurred a few times. The chain recombines TRBV7-2 with TRBJ2-6, with 7 bases aligning to TRBD2. The junction had 7 bases not matched to a gene; V was cut back by 3 bases and J by 5 bases. Germline-derived CDR1 and CDR2 are SGHTA and FQGNSA. This CDR3 is 16 amino acids long. The CDR3 nucleotides are TGTGCCAGCAGCTTGGGGGGGACGCCAAGGGCCAACGTCCTGACTTTC. Residues: CASSLGGTPRANVLTF. The full variable domain, rest sourced from reference TRBV7-2 and TRBJ2-6, is GAGVSQSPSNKVTEKGKDVELRCDPISGHTALYWYRQSLGQGLEFLIYFQGNSAPDKSGLPSDRFSAERTGGSVSTLTIQRTQQEDSAVYLCASSLGGTPRANVLTFGAGSRLTVL.

This clonotype was seen repeatedly, ten times or more. The chain is built from TRBV7-9 and TRBJ2-5; tentative D call: TRBD2 (6 bases). The ends were cut back, 5 bases at V and 4 bases at J, with 14 bases in the middle. Germline V lookup: CDR1 SEHNR, CDR2 FQNEAQ (reference sequence). The CDR3 is 14 amino acids. CDR3 sequence (DNA): TGTGCCAGCAGCCGCCGGGACTCCGGAGAGACCCAGTACTTC. This gives the protein CASSRRDSGETQYF.

This clonotype was recorded at least ten times. The chain links TRBV7-2 to TRBJ2-2; 8 nucleotides match TRBD2. V trimming: 0 bases; J trimming: 2 bases; junction bases outside the gene matches: 8. This CDR3 has 18 amino acids. Per the germline V gene, CDR1 is SGHTA and CDR2 is FQGNSA. CDR3 sequence: CASSLALIAGSNTGELFF. CDR3 sequence (DNA): TGTGCCAGCAGCTTAGCGCTAATAGCGGGGTCAAACACCGGGGAGCTGTTTTTT.

V usage is TRBV3-1 and J usage is TRBJ1-3, with D possibly being TRBD1 (5 bases). Looked up from germline, CDR1 is LGHDT and CDR2 is YNNKEL (reference sequence). The CDR3 is 14 amino acids. The germline V and J ends were trimmed by 8 bases and 2 bases, with 13 bases remaining between them. CDR3 region: CASRGGSTGNTIYF. The CDR3 bases are TGTGCCAGCCGGGGGGGATCTACTGGAAACACCATATATTTT.

The CDR3 bases are TGCGCCAGCAGCCAAGTATTGTCGCACATGAACACTGAAGCTTTCTTT. Its translation is CASSQVLSHMNTEAFF. The chain uses TRBV4-1 and TRBJ1-1, with D unresolved. The CDR3 is 16 residues long. CDR1 is MGHRA and CDR2 is YSYEKL in the germline V gene. With 1 base removed from V and 0 bases from J, the gap between germline ends came to 12 bases.

This clonotype has just a few counts. The chain joins TRBV12-3 or TRBV12-4 to TRBJ2-2; D is uncertain. The CDR3 extends over 11 amino acids. Trimming left V 3 bases short and J 10 bases short, with 6 bases between. Written as DNA, the CDR3 is TGTGCCAGCAGTTTTTACTTGGAGCTGTTTTTT. As protein: CASSFYLELFF.

The chain links TRBV20-1 to TRBJ1-4; no clear D gene. V shed 1 base and J shed 6 bases, with 6 bases lying between them. The length of the CDR3 is 12 residues. The V gene's germline CDR1 is DFQATT and CDR2 SNEGSKA (reference sequence). The CDR3 region is CSARVADEKLFF. The DNA for the CDR3 is TGCAGTGCTAGAGTGGCGGATGAAAAACTGTTTTTT.

This clonotype was found many times. This chain joins TRBV12-3 or TRBV12-4 and TRBJ1-2; D is uncertain. V lost 5 bases, J lost 4 bases, and 14 bases lay in between. The CDR3 spans 14 residues. Here the CDR3 reads CASSLGGASYGYTF. As DNA, the CDR3 is TGTGCCAGCAGTCTGGGCGGTGCCAGCTATGGCTACACCTTC.

The rearrangement joins TRBV5-4 to TRBJ1-1, with D uncertain. The V end lost 3 bases, the J end lost 0 bases, and 12 bases lay between the germline ends. Per the germline V gene, CDR1 is SGHNT and CDR2 is YYREEE (reference sequence). The CDR3 loop spans 15 amino acids. CDR3 protein: CASSSPTNLNTEAFF. In DNA form, the CDR3 reads TGTGCCAGCAGCTCCCCGACTAACTTGAACACTGAAGCTTTCTTT.

This rearrangement joins TRBV11-2 to TRBJ2-1, with 10 nucleotides matching TRBD2. Germline CDR1 is SGHAT and CDR2 is FQNNGV. This CDR3 is 16 amino acids long. V trimming: 3 bases; J trimming: 6 bases; junction bases outside the gene matches: 8. The CDR3 nucleotides are TGTGCCAGCAGCTTTGCAAGCGGGGGGGCCTTCAATGAGCAGTTCTTC. Encoded protein: CASSFASGGAFNEQFF.

This clonotype was counted only a few times. The chain links TRBV28 to TRBJ2-7; tentative D call: TRBD2 (7 bases). V was pared by 11 bases and J by 5 bases, with 19 bases between. This CDR3 has 13 amino acids. Germline CDR1 and CDR2: MDHEN and SYDVKM. CDR3 coding DNA: TGTGCCGGGGGGGGGGCGCCGGGAGACGAGCAGTACTTC. It yields the protein CAGGGAPGDEQYF.

This clonotype was seen many times. The J gene is TRBJ1-6, the V gene TRBV7-2; 10 bases are shared with TRBD1. Germline V CDR1 and CDR2: SGHTA, FQGNSA. The length of the CDR3 is 17 residues. The V and J ends lost 4 bases and 5 bases, in that order; junction bases with no gene match: 8. CDR3 coding DNA: TGTGCCAGCAGCTCCCCGCATGGGACAGGGGATAATTCACCCCTCCACTTT. It yields the protein CASSSPHGTGDNSPLHF.

CDR3 residues: CASSRQEGRNTEAFF. The CDR3 bases are TGTGCCAGCAGTCGACAGGAGGGGCGGAACACTGAAGCTTTCTTT. The chain couples TRBV2 to TRBJ1-1, with TRBD1 as a possible D gene (6 bases). The CDR3 sequence is 15 residues long. From germline, CDR1 is SNHLY and CDR2 FYNNEI. Trimming cost V 5 bases and J 1 base, with 14 bases left between them.

This chain links TRBV19 with TRBJ1-3; D perhaps matches TRBD1 (6 bases). V lost 1 base and J 0 bases, leaving 10 bases between the germline ends. Germline loops: CDR1 LNHDA, CDR2 SQIVND (reference sequence). CDR3 length: 16 amino acids. The CDR3 spells CASSIAGAISGNTIYF. CDR3 DNA: TGTGCCAGTAGTATAGCAGGGGCGATCTCTGGAAACACCATATATTTT.

A few counts support this clonotype. The CDR3 protein is CASSHEDGEQFF. The CDR3, as DNA: TGTGCCAGCAGCCACGAAGACGGTGAGCAGTTCTTC. This chain joins TRBV4-2 and TRBJ2-1; D is undetermined. The V gene lost 3 bases and the J gene lost 9 bases, with 9 bases spanning the gap. The CDR3 has 12 amino acids. CDR1 LGHNA and CDR2 YNFKEQ come from the germline V gene.

This clonotype was seen more than once but under ten times. This chain uses TRBV5-4 with TRBJ2-5; 10 bases agree with TRBD2. This CDR3 is built from 15 residues. V trimming: 1 base; J trimming: 4 bases; junction bases outside the gene matches: 4. Germline-derived CDR1 and CDR2 are SGHNT and YYREEE (reference sequence). The CDR3 DNA sequence: TGTGCCAGCAGCTTGATCCTAGCGGGGGTAGAGACCCAGTACTTC. Protein sequence: CASSLILAGVETQYF.

This clonotype came up a few times. The V call is TRBV20-1, the J call TRBJ2-1; D unresolved. The CDR3 has 12 residues. Trimming removed 2 bases from V and 7 bases from J, with 9 bases in between. Germline V gives CDR1 DFQATT, CDR2 SNEGSKA (reference sequence). The CDR3 nucleotides are TGCAGTGCTAGAAGGACCGTGAATGAGCAGTTCTTC. It codes for CSARRTVNEQFF.

The chain recombines TRBV20-1 with TRBJ2-2; tentatively, D is TRBD2 (5 bases). In germline, CDR1 is DFQATT, CDR2 SNEGSKA (reference sequence). CDR3 length: 12 amino acids. V was shortened by 3 bases and J by 6 bases, with 8 bases between the two germline ends. CDR3 residues: CSARDFAGELFF. The CDR3 DNA follows: TGCAGTGCTAGGGACTTCGCCGGGGAGCTGTTTTTT.

The rearrangement joins TRBV7-9 to TRBJ2-3, with a tentative D call TRBD1 (6 bases). Germline V lookup: CDR1 SEHNR, CDR2 FQNEAQ (reference sequence). The CDR3 spans 14 residues. Trimming removed 3 bases at V and 3 bases at J, with 10 bases between. Written as DNA, the CDR3 is TGTGCCAGCAGCTTGGCAGGGGAGACAGATACGCAGTATTTT. Protein: CASSLAGETDTQYF.

This chain joins TRBV12-3 or TRBV12-4 and TRBJ2-1, with D possibly being TRBD2 (6 bases). The CDR3 is made up of 14 amino acids. V was trimmed by 2 bases and J by 5 bases, leaving 10 bases between them. DNA of the CDR3: TGTGCCAGCAGTTTATGGGGGGTCGACAATGAGCAGTTCTTC. Its translation is CASSLWGVDNEQFF.